This record concerns one TCR beta chain sequence. The data originate from a study of blood T cell repertoires in COVID-19. About the research overall: The study drew acute and convalescent COVID-19 samples from the United States, Italy and Spain. Sample material is recorded as cDNA or gDNA derived from T cells, B-cell-depleted T cells, or PBMCs.

In the original workflow: Using reference gene primer amplification, nucleated cell counts were estimated. The repertoire was sequenced with immunoSEQ multiplex PCR; TCRdb's copy has only in-frame clones and lacks some. That table is the source of V, J and clone size, and D and trimming were worked out from the DNA. The sample has more than 55,000 clones, under 85% seen once. CDR3 length: 13 amino acids. Trimming took 6 bases from V and 5 from J; bases not matched to a gene: 6. CDR1 and CDR2 from the germline V gene are MNHEY and SVGAGI. This receptor was taken from a man in his 60s with acute or convalescent COVID-19. The gene calls are TRBV6-5 and TRBJ1-1; 7 bases agree with TRBD1. Sequencing used peripheral blood. The CDR3 sequence: CASRRTGVTEAFF. CDR3 DNA: TGTGCCAGCAGGCGTACAGGGGTGACTGAAGCTTTCTTT.